This T cell receptor beta chain was identified during a study of T cells in Graves' hyperthyroidism and ophthalmopathy. Regarding the study as a whole: Blood samples included most of the expanded thyroid clonotypes exceeding 0.001.

This clonotype was counted only a few times. Its target is unknown. The CDR3 loop spans 14 amino acids. The germline V gene encodes CDR1 SQVTM and CDR2 ANQGSEA. Authors of the study amplified TCR beta CDR3 regions from RNA transcripts. HTBI primers drove first-round RT-PCR of the TCR CDR3. In TCRdb, the multiplex PCR reads were re-called with MiXCR into one record per CDR3 protein. The repertoire includes a few hundred thousand distinct CDR3 sequences, 40% to 55% of them detected once, and about two fifths sits in the top ten. On the basis of clinical symptoms, serum thyroxine and TRAb, thyroid ultrasound and orbital computed tomography, diagnoses were made.

The source material was peripheral blood or thyroid tissue (not recorded which). The V call is TRBV29-1, the J call TRBJ2-7; D may be TRBD2 (5 bases). Matching the DNA end better, TRBJ2-1 makes the J call doubtful. The clonotype was recovered from an adult woman with Graves' disease, either hyperthyroidism or ophthalmopathy (not recorded which). The CDR3 here is CSVTSSKADNEQFF. The CDR3 coding sequence is TGCAGCGTGACAAGCTCTAAAGCGGACAATGAGCAGTTCTTC.